These 26 T cell receptor beta chains originate from one sample sequenced in a study of shared clonotypes between healthy human individuals. CD8 cells regarded as naive lacked CD45RO, were positively chosen for CCR7, and omitted terminally differentiated effector memory CD45RA+ cells. Repertoires were generated with immunoSEQ multiplex PCR, while TCRdb's copy carries only in-frame clones and drops some. The table lists 1.5 million to 2.5 million clones, about 95% of them singletons, with roughly 1% in the top ten. The material sequenced was naive CD8+ T cells sorted from blood. These receptors were collected from a man in his late teens or twenties in good health.

The chain combines TRBV29-1 with TRBJ2-2; D is undetermined. Germline-derived CDR1 and CDR2 are SQVTM and ANQGSEA. Trimming left V 4 bases short and J 0 bases short, with 9 bases between. The CDR3 has 14 amino acids. This chain's CDR3 is CSVGPIANTGELFF. The CDR3 DNA is TGCAGCGTTGGTCCAATCGCGAACACCGGGGAGCTGTTTTTT.

Of note for this clone: The same CDR3 can be traced to other DNA sequences in this sample. This sequence joins TRBV5-1 and TRBJ2-2; weak D call: TRBD1 (5 bases). The V and J ends lost 0 bases and 8 bases respectively, with 11 bases between them. The CDR3 consists of 14 residues. The germline gives CDR1 SGHRS, CDR2 YFSETQ. The CDR3 DNA is TGCGCCAGCAGCTTGGGGCAGGGTTCAGGGGAGCTGTTTTTT. Its translation: CASSLGQGSGELFF.

The chain links TRBV20-1 to TRBJ1-1; D may be TRBD1 (5 bases). The CDR3 is 11 amino acids. From germline, CDR1 is DFQATT and CDR2 SNEGSKA (reference sequence). The CDR3, as DNA: TGCGGGGGGGAAGCGGACACTGAAGCTTTCTTT. Its translation: CGGEADTEAFF.

This clone was seen just once. The rearrangement links TRBV10-3 to TRBJ2-3, with D possibly called TRBD1 or TRBD2 (5 bases each). CDR1 and CDR2 from the germline V gene are ENHRY and SYGVKD. Trimming removed 3 bases from V and 2 bases from J, with 9 bases in between. This CDR3 has 14 amino acids. The DNA of the CDR3 is TGTGCCATCAGTGAACCCGGGGCCACAGATACGCAGTATTTT. This translates into CAISEPGATDTQYF.

The rearrangement links TRBV11-2 to TRBJ2-3, with no clear D. CDR1 and CDR2 from the germline V gene are SGHAT and FQNNGV. Deletions cut 2 bases from V and 6 bases from J, with 6 bases between. The CDR3 runs 12 residues. CDR3: CASSLLVDTQYF. Written as DNA, the CDR3 is TGTGCCAGCAGCTTACTGGTGGATACGCAGTATTTT.

The J gene is TRBJ2-7, the V gene TRBV9; maybe TRBD1 (7 bases). CDR1 is SGDLS and CDR2 is YYNGEE in the germline V gene. Trimming left V 4 bases short and J 6 bases short, with 20 bases between. The CDR3 is 15 amino acids. As DNA, the CDR3 is TGTGCCAGCAGCTCGGTAGGAGGGGGCACGGGCGAGCAGTACTTC. Translation: CASSSVGGGTGEQYF.

V gene TRBV30 combines with J gene TRBJ1-1; D gene uncertain. The CDR3 totals 15 residues. Germline loops: CDR1 GTSNPN, CDR2 SVGIG (reference sequence). Trimming took off 4 bases at V and 3 bases at J, with 18 bases between the two ends. CDR3 in amino acids: CAWTVRERADTEAFF. Here the CDR3 DNA reads TGTGCCTGGACTGTCCGGGAAAGGGCGGACACTGAAGCTTTCTTT. Combining the CDR3 with reference TRBV30 and TRBJ1-1 gives the whole variable domain SQTIHQWPATLVQPVGSPLSLECTVEGTSNPNLYWYRQAAGRGLQLLFYSVGIGQISSEVPQNLSASRPQDRQFILSSKKLLLSDSGFYLCAWTVRERADTEAFFGQGTRLTVV.

The chain has TRBV10-2 and TRBJ2-7; D possibly corresponds to TRBD2 (5 bases). Trimming pared 0 bases from V and 2 bases from J, leaving 8 bases between. CDR3 length: 14 residues. Germline CDR1 reads WSHSY; CDR2 reads SAAADI. DNA for the CDR3: TGCGCCAGCAGTGAGTCACGGGAAACCTACGAGCAGTACTTC. This gives the protein CASSESRETYEQYF.

The chain recombines TRBV10-3 with TRBJ1-2; 9 positions match TRBD1. CDR3 length: 12 residues. The V gene's germline CDR1 is ENHRY and CDR2 SYGVKD. V lost 10 bases and J lost 7; bases outside the gene matches: 7. The CDR3 DNA follows: TGTGCCACTGTGGGACAGGGAGTTGGCTACACCTTC. Protein: CATVGQGVGYTF.

J is TRBJ2-7 and V is TRBV9, with 8 bases that match TRBD2. Germline values: CDR1 SGDLS, CDR2 YYNGEE. The CDR3 loop spans 15 amino acids. V was pared by 3 bases and J by 3 bases, with 8 bases of the junction left unmatched. The CDR3 spells CASSARGGGFYEQYF. CDR3 sequence (DNA): TGTGCCAGCAGCGCCCGGGGGGGTGGCTTCTACGAGCAGTACTTC.

This chain connects TRBV29-1 to TRBJ1-1; no clear D gene. Germline values: CDR1 SQVTM, CDR2 ANQGSEA. This CDR3 region has 13 residues. Trimming removed 3 bases from V and 3 bases from J, with 11 bases in between. CDR3 amino acids: CSVDGVWDTEAFF. DNA for the CDR3: TGCAGCGTTGATGGGGTATGGGACACTGAAGCTTTCTTT.

The rearrangement links TRBV2 to TRBJ2-1; the D gene is possibly TRBD2 (6 bases). Germline CDR1 SNHLY, CDR2 FYNNEI. Trimming removed 0 bases from V and 13 bases from J, with 31 bases in between. The CDR3 is 19 residues long. The CDR3 nucleotides are TGTGCCAGCAGTGAAGCACCACTCGGGAGTTGGACTTTCGGGTTACATCAGTTCTTC. Translation: CASSEAPLGSWTFGLHQFF. Supplemented by reference TRBV2 and TRBJ2-1, the full variable domain reads EPEVTQTPSHQVTQMGQEVILRCVPISNHLYFYWYRQILGQKVEFLVSFYNNEISEKSEIFDDQFSVERPDGSNFTLKIRSTKLEDSAMYFCASSEAPLGSWTFGLHQFFGPGTRLTVL.

This clone occurred once. The same CDR3 also results from other DNA sequences found in this sample. This chain connects TRBV7-9 to TRBJ1-1, with no clear D. V shed 5 bases and J shed 3 bases, with 7 bases lying between them. Looked up from germline, CDR1 is SEHNR and CDR2 is FQNEAQ (reference sequence). The CDR3 loop spans 12 amino acids. CDR3 loop: CASSPWDTEAFF. The CDR3 DNA reads TGTGCCAGCAGCCCGTGGGACACTGAAGCTTTCTTT. The variable domain in full, completed from reference TRBV7-9 and TRBJ1-1, reads DTGVSQNPRHKITKRGQNVTFRCDPISEHNRLYWYRQTLGQGPEFLTYFQNEAQLEKSRLLSDRFSAERPKGSFSTLEIQRTEQGDSAMYLCASSPWDTEAFFGQGTRLTVV.

Worth noting for this clone: This may stem from a read error, because a much larger clone lies one nucleotide away. Additional DNA sequences in this sample encode the identical CDR3. The chain couples TRBV5-6 to TRBJ1-1; D possibly corresponds to TRBD1 (5 bases). Looked up from germline, CDR1 is SGHDT and CDR2 is YYEEEE. V lost 0 bases to trimming and J lost 2 bases, with 5 bases between them. The CDR3 runs to 13 residues. The chain's CDR3 is CASSLGGNTEAFF. The CDR3 DNA reads TGTGCCAGCAGCTTGGGGGGCAACACTGAAGCTTTCTTT.

The chain carries TRBV9 and TRBJ2-3; D gene uncertain. The V gene's germline CDR1 is SGDLS and CDR2 YYNGEE. V was clipped by 0 bases and J by 10 bases, with 9 bases between them. The CDR3 sequence is 12 residues long. CDR3 nucleotide sequence: TGTGCCAGCAGCGTAGAACCTGGGCCGCAGTATTTT. Its protein product is CASSVEPGPQYF.

This sequence joins TRBV7-9 and TRBJ1-6; D gene unclear. Germline-derived CDR1 and CDR2 are SEHNR and FQNEAQ (reference sequence). CDR3 length equals 14 residues. The V end was cut by 2 bases, the J end by 9 bases, with 11 bases between. CDR3 DNA: TGTGCCAGCAGCTTATCCGAGTCCGGTTCACCCCTCCACTTT. It yields the protein CASSLSESGSPLHF.

In regard to this clone: Other DNA sequences in the same sample also yield this CDR3. The V and J genes are TRBV27 and TRBJ2-1, with a tentative D call TRBD2 (5 bases). This CDR3 has 16 residues. The germline gives CDR1 MNHEY, CDR2 SMNVEV (reference sequence). The V and J ends lost 2 bases and 0 bases respectively, with 11 bases between them. CDR3 sequence reads: CASSLEGPSSYNEQFF. The CDR3 DNA follows: TGTGCCAGCAGTTTAGAGGGCCCAAGCTCCTACAATGAGCAGTTCTTC.

This CDR3 is CASSHRQGEYNSPLHF. Here the CDR3 DNA reads TGTGCCAGCAGCCACAGACAGGGAGAATATAATTCACCCCTCCACTTT. V gene TRBV7-9 combines with J gene TRBJ1-6, with 7 bases fitting TRBD1. The V segment lost 5 bases and the J segment 4 bases; nucleotides outside the gene matches: 8. CDR3 length: 16 residues. CDR1 is SEHNR, CDR2 FQNEAQ, per germline (reference sequence).

J is TRBJ2-7 and V is TRBV6-5; D not resolved. The CDR3 spans 13 residues. Germline assignment: CDR1 MNHEY and CDR2 SVGAGI. Deletions cut 1 base from V and 6 bases from J, with 10 bases between. The CDR3, as DNA: TGTGCCAGCAGTTACTATGGTCCGAGCGAGCAGTACTTC. Translation gives CASSYYGPSEQYF.

The chain is built from TRBV7-8 and TRBJ1-2; D uncertain. CDR1 is SGHVS and CDR2 is FQNEAQ in the germline V gene. This CDR3 has 14 amino acids. The V and J ends lost 5 bases and 4 bases respectively, with 14 bases between them. In nucleotides, the CDR3 is TGTGCCAGCAGCCCAGGACCGAATGGCTATGGCTACACCTTC. This translates into CASSPGPNGYGYTF.

The CDR3, as DNA: TGTGCCAGTAGTATAGAGGTGGGAGATACGCAGTATTTT. Translating gives CASSIEVGDTQYF. V usage is TRBV19 and J usage is TRBJ2-3; no clear D. The germline gives CDR1 LNHDA, CDR2 SQIVND (reference sequence). The V and J ends lost 0 bases and 5 bases respectively, with 6 bases between them. The CDR3 spans 13 residues.

In its sample, this clone was seen once. The V gene is TRBV18, the J gene TRBJ1-2; weak D call: TRBD1 (6 bases). This CDR3 is 14 amino acids long. V was pared by 3 bases and J by 6 bases, with 14 bases between. Looked up from germline, CDR1 is KGHSH and CDR2 is LQKENI. CDR3 sequence reads: CASSPETGGNGYTF. The CDR3 nucleotides are TGTGCCAGCTCACCCGAGACAGGAGGCAATGGCTACACCTTC. Drawing the rest from reference TRBV18 and TRBJ1-2, the complete variable domain is NAGVMQNPRHLVRRRGQEARLRCSPMKGHSHVYWYRQLPEEGLKFMVYLQKENIIDESGMPKERFSAEFPKEGPSILRIQQVVRGDSAAYFCASSPETGGNGYTFGSGTRLTVV.

The genes are TRBV11-2 and TRBJ1-2, with 12 bases lining up with TRBD1. The germline CDR1 and CDR2 sequences are SGHAT and FQNNGV. V shed 6 bases, J shed 0 bases, and the junction held 5 bases outside the gene matches. The CDR3 loop spans 16 amino acids. This CDR3 reads CASRPGTGGSNYGYTF. The CDR3 DNA reads as TGTGCCAGCAGACCCGGGACAGGGGGCTCTAACTATGGCTACACCTTC.

This chain uses TRBV18 with TRBJ2-1, with 8 nucleotides matching TRBD1. CDR1 is KGHSH, CDR2 LQKENI, per germline. The CDR3 extends over 15 amino acids. Losses at the gene ends were 3 bases for V and 2 bases for J; bases not matched to a gene: 3. The CDR3 sequence: CASSPLQGAYNEQFF. The CDR3 DNA reads TGTGCCAGCTCACCCTTACAGGGGGCCTACAATGAGCAGTTCTTC.

This sequence joins TRBV27 and TRBJ2-7, with a possible D match to TRBD2 (5 bases). Germline CDR1 is MNHEY and CDR2 is SMNVEV (reference sequence). This CDR3 is 16 amino acids long. Trimming took 2 bases from V and 0 from J, leaving 14 bases between them. In nucleotides, the CDR3 is TGTGCCAGCAGTTTAGTTGCGGGTCCGAGCTCCTACGAGCAGTACTTC. Residues: CASSLVAGPSSYEQYF.

As DNA, the CDR3 is TGTGCCAGCAGCTTACTGGACATTAGCCCCTACGAGCAGTACTTC. As protein: CASSLLDISPYEQYF. The gene calls are TRBV7-6 and TRBJ2-7, with a possible D match to TRBD1 (5 bases). CDR3 length: 15 residues. Germline V gene sequence: CDR1 SGHVS, CDR2 FNYEAQ. Trimming stripped 2 bases from V and 2 bases from J, with 13 bases between.